The 27 T cell receptor beta chains reported below all come from one sample, sequenced in a study of technical replicates of blood from a few donors (dated 2017 in TCRdb). Preparation of the library involved the immunoSEQ multiplex PCR assay. Imported from immuneACCESS, the table was reduced by TCRdb to in-frame sequences with V and J called. These copies leave out some clones; in studies compared against another copy, an unresolved V gene accounts for under half, and the cause of the remainder is not known. The sample data list tens of thousands of clones, and roughly 90% of these were observed just once. The top ten clonotypes cover 4.5% to 5% of the sample. What was sequenced was PBMCs. The receptors originated from a human donor in good health. Some clones in this sample may be carry-over from other donors' samples.

The chain's CDR3 is CASSEPGYEQYF. The CDR3 DNA follows: TGTGCCAGCAGTGAACCAGGCTACGAGCAGTACTTC. This chain links TRBV6-1 with TRBJ2-7; D not certain. Germline values: CDR1 MNHNS, CDR2 SASEGT. Trimming cost V 2 bases and J 3 bases, with 5 bases left between them. The CDR3 is 12 residues long.

The chain has TRBV7-9 and TRBJ2-7; no reliable D call. V gave up 7 bases and J gave up 3 bases, with 25 bases separating them. The CDR3 is 17 amino acids. CDR1 SEHNR and CDR2 FQNEAQ come from the germline V gene (reference sequence). The CDR3 sequence: CASTEDRGSSTCYEQYF. As DNA, the CDR3 is TGTGCCAGCACTGAGGATCGTGGGTCGTCGACCTGCTACGAGCAGTACTTC.

The rearrangement joins TRBV15 to TRBJ2-3, with D possibly TRBD2 on 7 matching bases. The V gene lost 2 bases and the J gene lost 7 bases, with 16 bases spanning the gap. The germline V gene has CDR1 LNHNV and CDR2 YYDKDF (reference sequence). The CDR3 covers 15 residues. The CDR3 loop reads CATSRRGGGTNTQYF. CDR3 DNA sequence: TGTGCCACCAGCAGAAGGGGCGGGGGCACGAATACGCAGTATTTT.

The J gene is TRBJ1-5, the V gene TRBV6-6; TRBD1 matches at 9 bases. CDR1 and CDR2 (germline): MNHNY, SVGAGI (reference sequence). The CDR3 is 15 residues long. V was pared by 5 bases and J by 5 bases, with 7 bases of the junction left unmatched. DNA of the CDR3: TGTGCCAGCAGTGGGGGGACAGGGAAGGATCAGCCCCAGCATTTT. It codes for CASSGGTGKDQPQHF.

The chain employs TRBV9 and TRBJ1-6; no clear D. The CDR3 runs 15 residues. Germline V gene sequence: CDR1 SGDLS, CDR2 YYNGEE. Trimming shortened V by 4 bases and J by 4 bases, and 12 bases separated the two germline ends. The CDR3 sequence is CASSPDGGYNSPLHF. CDR3 coding DNA: TGTGCCAGCAGCCCCGATGGAGGATATAATTCACCCCTCCACTTT.

The chain is built from TRBV2 and TRBJ2-5, with D perhaps TRBD1 (6 bases). The CDR3 contains 16 residues. The V gene's germline CDR1 is SNHLY and CDR2 FYNNEI. Trimming pared 6 bases from V and 4 bases from J, leaving 21 bases between. CDR3 nucleotides: TGTGCCAGCAGATTAACCGGGACATCTGAAAGAGAGACCCAGTACTTC. Protein product: CASRLTGTSERETQYF. Combining the CDR3 with reference TRBV2 and TRBJ2-5 gives the whole variable domain EPEVTQTPSHQVTQMGQEVILRCVPISNHLYFYWYRQILGQKVEFLVSFYNNEISEKSEIFDDQFSVERPDGSNFTLKIRSTKLEDSAMYFCASRLTGTSERETQYFGPGTRLLVL.

On this clone itself: The same CDR3 can be traced to other DNA sequences in this sample. The V and J genes are TRBV2 and TRBJ1-2; a weak D match, TRBD1 (5 bases). The V gene's germline CDR1 is SNHLY and CDR2 FYNNEI. This CDR3 is built from 12 residues. Trimming shortened V by 2 bases and J by 5 bases, and 6 bases separated the two germline ends. CDR3 bases: TGTGCCAGCAGTGAATCAGGGTATGGCTACACCTTC. The encoded protein is CASSESGYGYTF.

The V call is TRBV6-5, the J call TRBJ2-7, with 8 bases aligning to TRBD1. The CDR3 consists of 16 residues. Germline CDR1 and CDR2: MNHEY and SVGAGI. The V gene end was trimmed by 0 bases and the J gene end by 2 bases; junction bases not matched to a gene: 6. The CDR3 here is CASSYSRPGGAYEQYF. The CDR3, as DNA: TGTGCCAGCAGTTACTCGAGGCCAGGGGGCGCCTACGAGCAGTACTTC.

The V call is TRBV7-3, the J call TRBJ2-3; 12 bases match TRBD2. The CDR3 totals 16 residues. Germline CDR1 and CDR2: SGHTA and FQGTGA. V gave up 5 bases and J gave up 5 bases; unmatched junction bases: 8. The CDR3 nucleotides are TGTGCCAGCAGCCCTCTGGTACTAGCGGGGGGAGATACGCAGTATTTT. Its translation is CASSPLVLAGGDTQYF.

The gene calls are TRBV2 and TRBJ2-5; 12 bases are shared with TRBD2. CDR1 is SNHLY and CDR2 is FYNNEI in the germline V gene. Unmatched junction bases numbered 9, after V lost 8 bases and J lost 5 bases. The CDR3 has 15 amino acids. CDR3 sequence: CASLLAGGPSETQYF. The CDR3 region has the DNA TGTGCCAGCTTACTAGCGGGGGGCCCATCGGAGACCCAGTACTTC.

The V call is TRBV29-1, the J call TRBJ2-5, with D possibly being TRBD2 (6 bases). The V and J ends lost 6 bases and 5 bases respectively, with 13 bases between them. The CDR3 contains 12 residues. Germline CDR1 and CDR2: SQVTM and ANQGSEA. The DNA for the CDR3 is TGCAGCGTCTCAGCGGAGGGGGAGACCCAGTACTTC. Its translation is CSVSAEGETQYF. The variable domain in full, with the rest retrieved from reference TRBV29-1 and TRBJ2-5, is SAVISQKPSRDICQRGTSLTIQCQVDSQVTMMFWYRQQPGQSLTLIATANQGSEATYESGFVIDKFPISRPNLTFSTLTVSNMSPEDSSIYLCSVSAEGETQYFGPGTRLLVL.

V and J are TRBV27 and TRBJ1-5; perhaps TRBD1 as D (5 bases). The V end was cut by 5 bases, the J end by 6 bases, with 11 bases between. There are 13 residues in the CDR3. Per germline, CDR1 MNHEY and CDR2 SMNVEV (reference sequence). The CDR3: CASSIGVTQPQHF. CDR3 coding DNA: TGTGCCAGCAGTATAGGGGTTACTCAGCCCCAGCATTTT.

The chain has TRBV11-2 and TRBJ2-1; D is perhaps TRBD1 (6 bases). With 0 bases removed from V and 0 bases from J, the gap between germline ends came to 9 bases. The CDR3 consists of 16 residues. Germline loops: CDR1 SGHAT, CDR2 FQNNGV. The CDR3 nucleotides are TGTGCCAGCAGCTTAGAAGGACAGATCTCCTACAATGAGCAGTTCTTC. It translates to CASSLEGQISYNEQFF.

The chain uses TRBV7-3 and TRBJ2-1; TRBD1 might be the D (5 bases). The CDR3 spans 12 residues. The germline CDR1 and CDR2 sequences are SGHTA and FQGTGA. Deletions cut 1 base from V and 7 bases from J, with 5 bases between. CDR3 bases: TGTGCCAGCAGCTTAAACAGGAATGAGCAGTTCTTC. Residues: CASSLNRNEQFF.

The chain combines TRBV7-9 with TRBJ1-5; maybe TRBD1 (6 bases). V was clipped by 0 bases and J by 4 bases, with 10 bases between them. Germline CDR1 is SEHNR and CDR2 is FQNEAQ (reference sequence). CDR3 size: 15 residues. The CDR3 sequence is CASSLATGLNQPQHF. The CDR3 nucleotides read TGTGCCAGCAGCTTAGCGACAGGCCTTAATCAGCCCCAGCATTTT.

The gene calls are TRBV5-4 and TRBJ2-7; 13 bases align to TRBD2. The germline V gene has CDR1 SGHNT and CDR2 YYREEE (reference sequence). The CDR3 extends over 16 amino acids. Trimming took 4 bases from V and 2 from J; bases not matched to a gene: 6. In DNA, the CDR3 is TGTGCCAGCAGCCCCGGACTAGCGGGGGTAACCTACGAGCAGTACTTC. It translates to CASSPGLAGVTYEQYF.

This chain links TRBV4-3 with TRBJ2-7; TRBD2 aligns across 12 bases. V was pared by 2 bases and J by 4 bases, with 3 bases of the junction left unmatched. CDR3 length: 15 amino acids. The germline gives CDR1 LGHNA, CDR2 YSLEER. As DNA, the CDR3 is TGCGCCAGCAGCCAAAGGACTAGCGGGGAATACGAGCAGTACTTC. It specifies CASSQRTSGEYEQYF.

The chain uses TRBV5-6 and TRBJ1-6; 8 bases fit TRBD1. Unmatched junction bases numbered 9, after V lost 3 bases and J lost 1 base. Germline V CDR1 and CDR2: SGHDT, YYEEEE. This CDR3 spans 18 amino acids. The CDR3 sequence is CASSSLRGLWSYNSPLHF. CDR3 nucleotides: TGTGCCAGCAGCTCCCTCAGGGGGCTTTGGTCCTATAATTCACCCCTCCACTTT.

The chain uses TRBV5-6 and TRBJ2-1; D not certain. The V gene's germline CDR1 is SGHDT and CDR2 YYEEEE. The CDR3 runs 15 residues. The V end was cut by 4 bases, the J end by 9 bases, with 20 bases between. CDR3: CASSAIRVEISEQFF. The CDR3 region has the DNA TGTGCCAGCAGCGCGATCCGGGTGGAGATAAGTGAGCAGTTCTTC.

V usage is TRBV19 and J usage is TRBJ1-5; TRBD1 matches 7 bases. V trimming: 7 bases; J trimming: 6 bases; junction bases outside the gene matches: 6. The CDR3 is 13 residues long. CDR1 is LNHDA, CDR2 SQIVND, per germline (reference sequence). This CDR3 reads CASTRGDIQPQHF. The DNA of the CDR3 is TGTGCCAGTACCAGGGGGGATATTCAGCCCCAGCATTTT. Full variable domain (missing parts from reference TRBV19 and TRBJ1-5): DGGITQSPKYLFRKEGQNVTLSCEQNLNHDAMYWYRQDPGQGLRLIYYSQIVNDFQKGDIAEGYSVSREKKESFPLTVTSAQKNPTAFYLCASTRGDIQPQHFGDGTRLSIL.

This chain uses TRBV6-6 with TRBJ2-3; D is perhaps TRBD2 (5 bases). In germline, CDR1 is MNHNY, CDR2 SVGAGI (reference sequence). V dropped 7 bases and J dropped 5 bases, with 10 bases sitting between them. This CDR3 region has 12 residues. CDR3 bases: TGTGCCAGCAATCGGGGAATAGATACGCAGTATTTT. As protein: CASNRGIDTQYF.

The chain joins TRBV6-1 to TRBJ1-2, with 9 positions matching TRBD1. CDR1 and CDR2 from the germline V gene are MNHNS and SASEGT. CDR3 length: 16 amino acids. The V gene end was trimmed by 3 bases and the J gene end by 5 bases; junction bases not matched to a gene: 10. The CDR3 sequence is CASSEGRGQGGYGYTF. The DNA for the CDR3 is TGTGCCAGCAGTGAGGGGAGGGGACAGGGAGGGTATGGCTACACCTTC.

The chain couples TRBV7-3 to TRBJ1-2; 9 bases are shared with TRBD1. The CDR3 sequence is 13 residues long. V lost 5 bases, J lost 8 bases, and 6 bases stayed unmatched. The germline gives CDR1 SGHTA, CDR2 FQGTGA. The CDR3, as DNA: TGTGCCAGCAGCCCGGGACAGGGTTTAGGCTACACCTTC. Translated, it gives CASSPGQGLGYTF.

The chain is built from TRBV7-9 and TRBJ1-2, with D uncertain. This CDR3 comprises 14 residues. Deletions cut 3 bases from V and 3 bases from J, with 11 bases between. Germline V CDR1 and CDR2: SEHNR, FQNEAQ (reference sequence). The CDR3 protein is CASSFFRSDYGYTF. CDR3 DNA sequence: TGTGCCAGCAGCTTTTTTAGGAGCGACTATGGCTACACCTTC.

The chain carries TRBV7-2 and TRBJ1-3, with 8 bases identical to TRBD1. Unmatched junction bases numbered 12, after V lost 7 bases and J lost 4 bases. Germline CDR1 reads SGHTA; CDR2 reads FQGNSA. There are 16 residues in the CDR3. CDR3 sequence reads: CASTVGQGARGNTIYF. The CDR3 DNA follows: TGTGCCAGCACCGTAGGGCAGGGGGCGAGGGGAAACACCATATATTTT.

J is TRBJ2-7 and V is TRBV4-3, with TRBD2 identical over 8 bases. Germline lookup yields CDR1 LGHNA and CDR2 YSLEER. This CDR3 is built from 16 residues. The trim removed 0 bases at V and 4 bases at J, leaving 8 bases unmatched. In nucleotides, the CDR3 is TGCGCCAGCAGCCAAGAGGGGCGGGGGGAAATTTACGAGCAGTACTTC. Translated, it gives CASSQEGRGEIYEQYF.

This chain links TRBV7-9 with TRBJ2-1; a possible D gene is TRBD1 (6 bases). The V end was cut by 5 bases, the J end by 2 bases, with 19 bases between. Germline-derived CDR1 and CDR2 are SEHNR and FQNEAQ (reference sequence). The CDR3 is made up of 17 amino acids. In DNA, the CDR3 is TGTGCCAGCAGCCGCCATCACAGGGCGTTTGCCTACAATGAGCAGTTCTTC. Protein: CASSRHHRAFAYNEQFF.